This T cell receptor beta chain was recorded in a study of cytomegalovirus exposure and HLA in healthy donors. Points from the study as a whole: Excluded were some V segments that proved indistinguishable, including TRBV6-2 and TRBV6-3. Later on, an analysis tied about 17,000 TCR beta sequences to HLA alleles at 0.05 false discovery rate.

Use of 60 Vbeta and 13 Jbeta primers characterized the PCR. Produced via immunoSEQ multiplex PCR; TCRdb's table is partial and in-frame only. The sample lists about 150,000 clones; around 75% were seen once. Points on this clone: Its matching antigen is unknown.

CDR3 length: 17 amino acids. V was trimmed by 2 bases and J by 1 base, leaving 15 bases between them. Germline CDR1 MGHDK, CDR2 SYGVNS. Sequencing used PBMCs. J is TRBJ1-3 and V is TRBV25-1, with TRBD1 as a possible D gene (5 bases). This clonotype originated in a man between 60 and 75 years old in good health and CMV-seronegative. CDR3 residues: CASSEPRPGLSGNTIYF. The CDR3 DNA reads TGTGCCAGCAGTGAACCCCGGCCAGGGCTGTCTGGAAACACCATATATTTT.